Below are 28 T cell receptor beta chains sequenced from a single sample in a study of post-analysis software for immune sequencing data. Findings and limits, study-wide: Relative to controls, patients had a few TRBV segments at higher frequency, with TRBV5-6, TRBV5-1 and TRBV20-1 among these.

TCR beta libraries were prepared from cDNA with unique molecular identifiers. TCRdb used MiXCR to reprocess the PCR reads, holding one entry per CDR3 protein. The sample yields 450,000 to 700,000 distinct CDR3 sequences, about 40% seen once. Their cognate antigens are unknown. Source material: blood. Receptor source: a girl aged 10 to 17 with multiple sclerosis.

This clonotype has only a few counts. V is TRBV9 and J is TRBJ2-7, with 13 bases that match TRBD2. The DNA matches TRBJ2-5 better at its end, which makes the J call doubtful. The CDR3 extends over 16 amino acids. Germline V gene sequence: CDR1 SGDLS, CDR2 YYNGEE. The CDR3 DNA reads as TGTGCCAGCAGCAAACTAGCGGGGGGGCCTGAGGAGACCCAGTACTTC. This codes for CASSKLAGGPEETQYF.

V and J are TRBV3-1 and TRBJ2-3, with 9 bases aligning to TRBD1. Losses at the gene ends were 5 bases for V and 6 bases for J; bases not matched to a gene: 6. The germline gives CDR1 LGHDT, CDR2 YNNKEL (reference sequence). This CDR3 has 14 residues. CDR3 protein: CASSDDRGSDTQYF. The CDR3 nucleotides are TGTGCCAGCAGCGATGACAGGGGGTCGGATACGCAGTATTTT.

The chain links TRBV29-1 to TRBJ2-1; D unclear. The CDR3 loop spans 13 amino acids. The germline gives CDR1 SQVTM, CDR2 ANQGSEA. Here the CDR3 reads CSILGYSYNEQFF. The CDR3 DNA reads TGCAGTATATTGGGATACTCCTACAATGAGCAGTTCTTC.

This clonotype was observed a few times. The chain combines TRBV7-2 with TRBJ1-6; D is possibly TRBD1 (5 bases). This CDR3 has 14 residues. V lost 8 bases and J lost 0, with 8 bases in between. Per germline, CDR1 SGHTA and CDR2 FQGNSA. The CDR3: CASVRGSYNSPLHF. In DNA form, the CDR3 reads TGTGCCAGCGTGAGGGGCTCCTATAATTCACCCCTCCACTTT. Based on the CDR3 plus reference TRBV7-2 and TRBJ1-6, the full variable domain is GAGVSQSPSNKVTEKGKDVELRCDPISGHTALYWYRQSLGQGLEFLIYFQGNSAPDKSGLPSDRFSAERTGGSVSTLTIQRTQQEDSAVYLCASVRGSYNSPLHFGNGTRLTVT.

V is TRBV10-2 and J is TRBJ2-3; D is ambiguous. Deletions cut 6 bases from V and 6 bases from J, with 16 bases between. This CDR3 comprises 14 residues. CDR1 is WSHSY, CDR2 SAAADI, per germline. In nucleotides, the CDR3 is TGCGCCAGCAGGGTCGACAATTCCTGGGATACGCAGTATTTT. Encoded protein: CASRVDNSWDTQYF.

V is TRBV12-3 or TRBV12-4 and J is TRBJ2-3; the D is unclear. The CDR3 has 14 residues. Trimming shortened V by 3 bases and J by 4 bases, and 11 bases separated the two germline ends. For the CDR3, the DNA is TGTGCCAGCAGTTTTATGGACCCCCCAGATACGCAGTATTTT. Translating it yields CASSFMDPPDTQYF.

The CDR3 sequence: CASSSGQGIANYGYTF. Here the CDR3 DNA reads TGTGCCAGCAGCTCGGGACAGGGAATAGCTAACTATGGCTACACCTTC. This chain links TRBV7-9 with TRBJ1-2; 9 positions agree with TRBD1. The CDR3 loop spans 16 amino acids. Losses at the gene ends were 4 bases for V and 0 bases for J; bases not matched to a gene: 6. The germline V gene encodes CDR1 SEHNR and CDR2 FQNEAQ (reference sequence).

This rearrangement joins TRBV4-2 to TRBJ2-3; TRBD2 aligns across 12 bases. The CDR3 contains 19 residues. J was trimmed by 3 bases and V by 2 bases; bases with no gene match: 12. Germline lookup yields CDR1 LGHNA and CDR2 YNFKEQ. CDR3 amino acids: CASSQRASGRVGSTDTQYF. The CDR3 nucleotides are TGTGCCAGCAGCCAACGGGCTAGCGGGAGGGTTGGTTCGACAGATACGCAGTATTTT.

The CDR3 region has the DNA TGTGCCAGCAGCCAGGACAGCGACAATGAGCAGTACTTC. This gives the protein CASSQDSDNEQYF. This sequence joins TRBV7-9 and TRBJ2-5; D is possibly TRBD1 (6 bases). Germline CDR1 is SEHNR and CDR2 is FQNEAQ (reference sequence). V shed 5 bases and J shed 11 bases, with 18 bases lying between them. The CDR3 is 13 residues long.

The rearrangement joins TRBV5-1 to TRBJ2-3; D might be TRBD2 (6 bases). Trimming took 1 base from V and 0 from J, leaving 9 bases between them. CDR3 size: 15 residues. Germline V CDR1 and CDR2: SGHRS, YFSETQ. This CDR3 reads CASSLNSGSTDTQYF. The CDR3 DNA sequence: TGCGCCAGCAGCTTGAATAGCGGCAGCACAGATACGCAGTATTTT.

In this sample, this clonotype turned up a few times. The rearrangement joins TRBV19 to TRBJ2-3; tentatively, D is TRBD1 or TRBD2 (5 bases each). Trimming took 4 bases from V and 2 from J, leaving 10 bases between them. Germline V gene data show CDR1 as LNHDA and CDR2 as SQIVND (reference sequence). CDR3 size: 14 residues. As DNA, the CDR3 is TGTGCCAGTAGTACCCGAGGGGTCACAGATACGCAGTATTTT. Protein product: CASSTRGVTDTQYF.

The rearrangement joins TRBV2 to TRBJ2-7; either TRBD1 or TRBD2 may fit D (6 bases each). This CDR3 is built from 15 residues. The germline CDR1 and CDR2 sequences are SNHLY and FYNNEI. V dropped 6 bases and J dropped 2 bases, with 17 bases sitting between them. This CDR3 is CASRPGAGFPYEQYF. The DNA of the CDR3 is TGTGCCAGCAGGCCGGGGGCAGGCTTCCCCTACGAGCAGTACTTC.

The chain has TRBV4-1 and TRBJ2-5; the match to TRBD2 covers 8 bases. CDR3 length: 15 amino acids. V gave up 4 bases and J gave up 5 bases; unmatched junction bases: 9. CDR1 and CDR2 (germline): MGHRA, YSYEKL. The CDR3 is CASSPQERESETQYF. In nucleotides, the CDR3 is TGCGCCAGCAGCCCCCAGGAGCGGGAGAGCGAGACCCAGTACTTC.

This sequence joins TRBV5-1 and TRBJ1-5; TRBD1 agrees at 7 bases. Germline loops: CDR1 SGHRS, CDR2 YFSETQ. This CDR3 is 15 amino acids long. Trimming at V came to 4 bases and at J to 0 bases, leaving 4 bases not matched to a gene. The DNA of the CDR3 is TGCGCCAGCAGCCTAACAGGGGTTAGCAATCAGCCCCAGCATTTT. Residues: CASSLTGVSNQPQHF.

This clonotype was observed a handful of times. V is TRBV5-1 and J is TRBJ2-5; D may be TRBD2 (5 bases). Germline CDR1 is SGHRS and CDR2 is YFSETQ. CDR3 length equals 14 residues. Trimming pared 1 base from V and 4 bases from J, leaving 11 bases between. The DNA of the CDR3 is TGCGCCAGCAGCTTGAACGGCCTAGCAGAGACCCAGTACTTC. As protein: CASSLNGLAETQYF.

This rearrangement joins TRBV10-1 to TRBJ2-3; tentative D call: TRBD2 (5 bases). The germline V and J ends were trimmed by 3 bases and 4 bases, with 14 bases remaining between them. This CDR3 has 15 residues. Germline V gives CDR1 WNHNN, CDR2 SYGVQD (reference sequence). Written as DNA, the CDR3 is TGCGCCAGCAGTGACCCCCTTGGAGGTGCAGATACGCAGTATTTT. Amino acids: CASSDPLGGADTQYF.

V usage is TRBV5-5 and J usage is TRBJ2-1; TRBD1 aligns across 12 bases. This CDR3 is 18 amino acids long. Germline lookup yields CDR1 SGHKS and CDR2 YYEKEE (reference sequence). J lost 3 bases, V lost 4 bases, and 11 bases had no gene match. The CDR3 DNA reads as TGTGCCAGCAGCCAGGCTCCGGGACAGGGGGCGGTCTACAATGAGCAGTTCTTC. Residues: CASSQAPGQGAVYNEQFF.

The chain is built from TRBV10-3 and TRBJ2-7; D unresolved. Deletions cut 0 bases from V and 3 bases from J, with 6 bases between. This CDR3 has 13 residues. Germline-derived CDR1 and CDR2 are ENHRY and SYGVKD. DNA of the CDR3: TGTGCCATCAGTGAGTCAGGTAACTACGAGCAGTACTTC. It encodes CAISESGNYEQYF.

This chain connects TRBV12-3 or TRBV12-4 to TRBJ2-6; 7 bases map to TRBD1. This CDR3 has 18 residues. Trimming cost V 2 bases and J 0 bases; bases outside gene matches: 7. The CDR3 DNA follows: TGTGCCAGCAGTTTATGGACAGGTGGCACCTCTGGGGCCAACGTCCTGACTTTC. Translating gives CASSLWTGGTSGANVLTF.

The chain joins TRBV12-3 or TRBV12-4 to TRBJ2-3, with D unclear. The CDR3 is 14 amino acids. Trimming pared 1 base from V and 2 bases from J, leaving 7 bases between. This CDR3 is CASSLGVYTDTQYF. The CDR3 DNA is TGTGCCAGCAGTTTAGGGGTGTACACAGATACGCAGTATTTT.

This clonotype was seen only a few times. This chain links TRBV9 with TRBJ2-1; 7 bases align to TRBD1. The V gene's germline CDR1 is SGDLS and CDR2 YYNGEE. The CDR3 covers 15 residues. V shed 3 bases and J 6 bases; nucleotides not matched to a gene: 9. CDR3 residues: CASSADRAPGNEQFF. The CDR3 DNA reads as TGTGCCAGCAGCGCTGACAGGGCGCCTGGCAATGAGCAGTTCTTC.

J is TRBJ2-1 and V is TRBV6-1, with 8 bases that match TRBD1. V lost 8 bases and J lost 4; bases outside the gene matches: 10. The CDR3 runs 15 residues. CDR1 is MNHNS and CDR2 is SASEGT in the germline V gene. CDR3 amino acids: CASGRRDRGYNEQFF. CDR3 DNA: TGTGCCAGCGGGAGAAGAGACAGGGGATACAATGAGCAGTTCTTC.

This clonotype was recorded a few times. The chain recombines TRBV6-5 with TRBJ2-1, with 7 bases matching TRBD2. Germline-derived CDR1 and CDR2 are MNHEY and SVGAGI. The CDR3 has 15 residues. Trimming took 6 bases from V and 5 from J; bases not matched to a gene: 10. DNA for the CDR3: TGTGCCAGCAGCCTGATGGGGAGGGGTAACAATGAGCAGTTCTTC. It specifies CASSLMGRGNNEQFF.

This clonotype was seen only once. The rearrangement uses TRBV29-1 and TRBJ2-3; D may be TRBD2 (6 bases). Trimming shortened V by 5 bases and J by 14 bases, and 11 bases separated the two germline ends. Germline CDR1 SQVTM, CDR2 ANQGSEA. There are 9 residues in the CDR3. The DNA for the CDR3 is TGCAGCGTTTCCGACGGGGGGTATTTT. Protein: CSVSDGGYF.

This clonotype was detected a few times. The genes are TRBV7-2 and TRBJ2-5; 9 nucleotides match TRBD2. J gave up 5 bases and V 5 bases, and 9 bases lay outside the gene matches. Germline CDR1 SGHTA, CDR2 FQGNSA. The CDR3 consists of 15 residues. CDR3 protein: CASSPRGLARETQYF. The CDR3 region has the DNA TGTGCCAGCAGCCCCCGGGGACTAGCCAGGGAGACCCAGTACTTC.

The chain links TRBV7-9 to TRBJ2-5; possibly TRBD2 for D (5 bases). From germline, CDR1 is SEHNR and CDR2 FQNEAQ (reference sequence). The V end lost 1 base, the J end lost 4 bases, and 13 bases lay between the germline ends. The CDR3 contains 15 residues. CDR3 residues: CASSLVSLEAETQYF. The CDR3 nucleotides are TGTGCCAGCAGCTTAGTGTCACTAGAGGCAGAGACCCAGTACTTC.

The V gene is TRBV5-1, the J gene TRBJ2-3; a weak D match, TRBD1 (6 bases). Germline-derived CDR1 and CDR2 are SGHRS and YFSETQ. The CDR3 has 15 residues. V was trimmed by 1 base and J by 5 bases, leaving 14 bases between them. CDR3 sequence: CASSLYQGRGDTQYF. CDR3 DNA: TGCGCCAGCAGCTTGTACCAGGGGCGAGGAGATACGCAGTATTTT.

The chain combines TRBV6-5 with TRBJ2-7, with D perhaps matching TRBD1 (6 bases). The CDR3 loop spans 15 amino acids. Between the trimmed V and J ends, which lost 0 bases and 6 bases, there was a span of 15 bases. Germline V CDR1 and CDR2: MNHEY, SVGAGI. DNA of the CDR3: TGTGCCAGCAGTTACTCGAATGCCAGGGGCGGCGAGCAGTACTTC. Residues: CASSYSNARGGEQYF.